Following are 8 T cell receptor beta chains from one sample sequenced in a study of T cell responses to AZD1222 COVID-19 vaccine. TCRdb keeps only in-frame clones here, not all; method: immunoSEQ multiplex PCR. The table has around 99,000 clones, more than 90% seen once. Source: peripheral blood, taken on day 0 of AZD1222 vaccination. These TCRs come from an adult in good health.

J is TRBJ2-1 and V is TRBV10-2, with 9 positions matching TRBD2. This CDR3 contains 14 residues. Germline values: CDR1 WSHSY, CDR2 SAAADI. The junction had 6 bases not matched to a gene; V was cut back by 5 bases and J by 7 bases. CDR3 coding DNA: TGCGCCAGCAGTCTAGCGGGGAAGGGTAATGAGCAGTTCTTC. Residues: CASSLAGKGNEQFF.

The chain employs TRBV2 and TRBJ1-4, with 9 bases identical to TRBD1. Germline CDR1 and CDR2: SNHLY and FYNNEI. The CDR3 is 15 amino acids. The ends lost 6 bases at V and 7 bases at J; junction bases unmatched: 9. The CDR3 is CASRPRTGDAEKLFF. The DNA for the CDR3 is TGTGCCAGCAGACCGCGGACAGGGGATGCTGAAAAACTGTTTTTT.

The chain couples TRBV7-6 to TRBJ2-7, with 7 nucleotides matching TRBD2. Germline CDR1 is SGHVS and CDR2 is FNYEAQ. The CDR3 contains 15 residues. The J segment lost 10 bases and the V segment lost 0 bases, leaving 12 bases of the junction unmatched. CDR3 bases: TGTGCCAGCAGCTTAGCGGCGGGGGAGACACTAGGCCAGTACTTC. It encodes CASSLAAGETLGQYF.

This CDR3 reads CASSSQGKGNTIYF. The CDR3 DNA reads TGTGCCAGCAGTTCACAGGGGAAAGGAAACACCATATATTTT. The genes are TRBV27 and TRBJ1-3, with 7 bases aligning to TRBD1. This CDR3 has 14 amino acids. CDR1 MNHEY and CDR2 SMNVEV come from the germline V gene (reference sequence). Trimming removed 4 bases from V and 4 bases from J; junction bases left unmatched: 4.

This rearrangement joins TRBV7-2 to TRBJ1-1, with 8 bases aligning to TRBD1. Trimming cost V 4 bases and J 5 bases; bases outside gene matches: 6. The CDR3 is 14 residues long. Germline CDR1 is SGHTA and CDR2 is FQGNSA. The CDR3 region is CASSSLDRVTEAFF. The DNA of the CDR3 is TGTGCCAGCAGCTCACTGGACAGGGTTACTGAAGCTTTCTTT.

This chain links TRBV6-1 with TRBJ2-7; TRBD1 matches at 10 bases. Germline CDR1 MNHNS, CDR2 SASEGT. The CDR3 totals 14 residues. Trimming at V came to 6 bases and at J to 5 bases, leaving 7 bases not matched to a gene. The CDR3 nucleotides are TGTGCCAGCAGCCGGGGACAGGGGCTAAACGAGCAGTACTTC. It yields the protein CASSRGQGLNEQYF.

The chain has TRBV6-5 and TRBJ1-1; no clear D. From germline, CDR1 is MNHEY and CDR2 SVGAGI. V shed 6 bases and J shed 2 bases, with 4 bases lying between them. The CDR3 totals 11 residues. In DNA, the CDR3 is TGTGCCAGCAGAGATAACACTGAAGCTTTCTTT. It specifies CASRDNTEAFF.

The chain joins TRBV5-1 to TRBJ2-3, with D maybe TRBD2 (6 bases). V was pared by 4 bases and J by 0 bases, with 18 bases between. The germline CDR1 and CDR2 sequences are SGHRS and YFSETQ. This CDR3 spans 17 amino acids. The CDR3 reads CASSANEPGVSTDTQYF. CDR3 nucleotides: TGCGCCAGCAGCGCAAACGAACCGGGGGTTAGCACAGATACGCAGTATTTT.